The T cell receptor beta chain described here comes from a study of identical twins. Study results and limitations: Twin sharing of out-of-frame TCR alpha was underestimated by models in monozygotic pairs. There is a chance that invariant MAIT and iNKT cells partially muddied zero-insertion analyses. The more abundant beta clonotypes in cord blood had fewer insertions, and memory repertoires did not show this.

The CDR3 sequence is 19 residues long. The V gene's germline CDR1 is MDHEN and CDR2 SYDVKM. Trimming removed 3 bases from V and 4 bases from J; junction bases left unmatched: 14. Many counts were recorded for this clonotype. Its antigen is not known. It was template switching that added a universal primer site, and there were unique molecular identifiers on the cDNA. TCRdb reanalysed the 5' RACE reads using MiXCR and keeps one entry per CDR3 protein. The table has 500,000 to 650,000 distinct CDR3 sequences, 7% to 7.5% seen once. The data were also submitted as part of a second study, on yellow fever vaccine responses in identical twins.

The clonotype originates from a young woman in good health. Source material: PBMCs. This chain links TRBV28 with TRBJ1-6, with 8 bases fitting TRBD1. Here the CDR3 reads CASSFFLTGTGFYNSPLHF. Written as DNA, the CDR3 is TGTGCCAGCAGTTTCTTCCTCACCGGGACAGGATTTTATAATTCACCCCTCCACTTT.